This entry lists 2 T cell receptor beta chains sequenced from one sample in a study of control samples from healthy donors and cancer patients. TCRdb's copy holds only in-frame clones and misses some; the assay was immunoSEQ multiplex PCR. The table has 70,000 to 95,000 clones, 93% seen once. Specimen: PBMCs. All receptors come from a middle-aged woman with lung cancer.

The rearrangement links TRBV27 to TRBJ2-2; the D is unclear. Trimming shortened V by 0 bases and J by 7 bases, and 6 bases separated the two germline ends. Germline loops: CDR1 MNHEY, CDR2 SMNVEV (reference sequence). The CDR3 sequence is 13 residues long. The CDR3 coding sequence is TGTGCCAGCAGTTTATCGAATATCGGGGAGCTGTTTTTT. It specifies CASSLSNIGELFF.

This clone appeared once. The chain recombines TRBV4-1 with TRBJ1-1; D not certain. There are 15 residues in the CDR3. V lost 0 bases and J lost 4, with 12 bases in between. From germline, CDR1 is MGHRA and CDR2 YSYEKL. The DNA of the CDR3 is TGCGCCAGCAGCCAAGAGACGAACAGCCTCACTGAAGCTTTCTTT. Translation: CASSQETNSLTEAFF.